The present TCR beta chain was sequenced within a study of yellow fever vaccine responses in identical twins. MiXCR, applied by TCRdb to the RT-PCR reads, yields one record per CDR3 protein. The sample yields about 2,500 distinct CDR3 sequences, roughly four fifths seen once. There are 16 residues in the CDR3. V was pared by 4 bases and J by 4 bases, with 15 bases between. Germline V gives CDR1 SGDLS, CDR2 YYNGEE. V usage is TRBV9 and J usage is TRBJ1-6; tentative D call: TRBD1 (5 bases). The material was T cells from blood (PBMCs), unsorted or a sorted subset (not recorded which), obtained before or after yellow fever vaccination (not recorded which). This receptor was taken from a woman younger than 35 who received the yellow fever vaccine. The chain's CDR3 is CASSKDGTSYNSPLHF. DNA of the CDR3: TGTGCCAGCAGCAAGGACGGGACTAGTTATAATTCACCCCTCCACTTT.